One and the same sample provided the 13 T cell receptor beta chains below, sequenced in a study of blood T cells in healthy people across ages. Combining a sample-barcoded 5' primer with a J-beta primer mix, a second PCR ran for roughly 7 to 11 cycles. TCRdb redid the calling of the 5' RACE reads with MiXCR, one entry per CDR3 protein. The table shows a few hundred thousand distinct CDR3 sequences, with 27% occurring only once. The sample comprised blood. These receptors came from a woman between 65 and 79 years old in good health.

A remark on this clonotype: This may arise from a read error, as a much more abundant clone is one base away. The chain uses TRBV18 and TRBJ2-1, with 11 bases identical to TRBD2. Matching the DNA end better, TRBJ2-7 makes the J call doubtful. This CDR3 region has 14 residues. CDR1 is KGHSH and CDR2 is LQKENI in the germline V gene. The chain's CDR3 is CASTTTSGSYKQYF. CDR3 coding DNA: TGTGCCAGCACAACTACTAGCGGGAGTTATAAGCAGTACTTC.

The chain employs TRBV11-2 and TRBJ1-5; 7 bases match TRBD1. V dropped 1 base and J dropped 3; count of bases not matched to a gene: 3. Germline loops: CDR1 SGHAT, CDR2 FQNNGV. This CDR3 comprises 15 residues. CDR3 residues: CASSLAGGINQPQHF. CDR3 coding DNA: TGTGCCAGCAGCTTAGCAGGGGGAATCAATCAGCCCCAGCATTTT.

This clonotype was detected only a few times. This chain connects TRBV3-1 to TRBJ2-5; D may be TRBD2 (6 bases). TRBJ2-1 matches the DNA end more closely, so the J call is doubtful. CDR1 is LGHDT, CDR2 YNNKEL, per germline (reference sequence). The CDR3 loop spans 18 amino acids. DNA of the CDR3: TGTGCCAGCAGCCGCCATCACCCGAGGGCGGGGTTAAACAATGAGCAGTTCTTC. Its protein product is CASSRHHPRAGLNNEQFF.

The sample holds a few counts of this clonotype. V usage is TRBV7-3 and J usage is TRBJ2-1; TRBD1 matches at 7 bases. V gave up 2 bases and J gave up 2 bases; unmatched junction bases: 3. Germline V CDR1 and CDR2: SGHTA, FQGTGA. This CDR3 has 15 residues. In DNA, the CDR3 is TGTGCCAGCAGCTTACAGGGGGACACCTACAATGAGCAGTTCTTC. It specifies CASSLQGDTYNEQFF.

The rearrangement joins TRBV7-6 to TRBJ2-3; D unresolved. This CDR3 has 15 amino acids. Germline V lookup: CDR1 SGHVS, CDR2 FNYEAQ. The ends were cut back, 1 base at V and 5 bases at J, with 13 bases in the middle. CDR3 in amino acids: CASSLDAAPGDTQYF. Here the CDR3 DNA reads TGTGCCAGCAGCTTAGATGCTGCGCCGGGAGATACGCAGTATTTT.

This clonotype was recorded at least ten times. The chain has TRBV6-6 and TRBJ1-2; a possible D gene is TRBD1 (6 bases). The CDR3 extends over 14 amino acids. CDR1 MNHNY and CDR2 SVGAGI come from the germline V gene (reference sequence). V was pared by 10 bases and J by 2 bases, with 17 bases between. The CDR3: CATQGPMENYGYTF. CDR3 DNA sequence: TGTGCCACACAGGGACCGATGGAGAACTATGGCTACACCTTC.

In its sample, this clonotype was seen many times. A read error may account for a junction end that differs from germline. V usage is TRBV7-7 and J usage is TRBJ2-5; D perhaps matches TRBD2 (6 bases). The germline gives CDR1 SSHAT, CDR2 FNYEAQ (reference sequence). The CDR3 has 15 amino acids. CDR3 protein: CASSLRLDPTETQYF. In nucleotides, the CDR3 is TGTGCTAGCAGCTTGAGACTAGATCCTACAGAGACCCAGTACTTC. Based on the CDR3 plus reference TRBV7-7 and TRBJ2-5, the full variable domain is GAGVSQSPRYKVTKRGQDVTLRCDPISSHATLYWYQQALGQGPEFLTYFNYEAQPDKSGLPSDRFSAERPEGSISTLTIQRTEQRDSAMYRCASSLRLDPTETQYFGPGTRLLVL.

The chain recombines TRBV7-9 with TRBJ2-3, with D perhaps matching TRBD2 (7 bases). Trimming left V 4 bases short and J 6 bases short, with 17 bases between. This CDR3 spans 15 amino acids. Per germline, CDR1 SEHNR and CDR2 FQNEAQ (reference sequence). CDR3 sequence (DNA): TGTGCCAGCAGCTCCCGGGACTCGGGGGGCGATACGCAGTATTTT. Translation gives CASSSRDSGGDTQYF.

The chain's CDR3 is CASSYSSGGLYNSPLHF. CDR3 nucleotide sequence: TGTGCCAGCAGTTACTCTTCAGGGGGGCTGTATAATTCACCCCTCCACTTT. This chain connects TRBV6-5 to TRBJ1-6, with TRBD1 matching over 7 bases. The germline V gene encodes CDR1 MNHEY and CDR2 SVGAGI. CDR3 length: 17 amino acids. V was pared by 0 bases and J by 4 bases, with 6 bases of the junction left unmatched.

The CDR3 DNA reads TGTGCCAGCAGCTTACGGGGGGTTGATGGCTACACCTTC. It codes for CASSLRGVDGYTF. V and J are TRBV7-2 and TRBJ1-2, with D maybe TRBD1 (5 bases). V dropped 2 bases and J dropped 6 bases, with 10 bases sitting between them. Germline V gives CDR1 SGHTA, CDR2 FQGNSA. The CDR3 sequence is 13 residues long.

The J gene is TRBJ2-2, the V gene TRBV7-3, with a tentative D call TRBD1 (6 bases). The CDR3 extends over 14 amino acids. Germline V lookup: CDR1 SGHTA, CDR2 FQGTGA. The V end lost 5 bases, the J end lost 5 bases, and 12 bases lay between the germline ends. The CDR3 sequence is CASSQKTGTGELFF. DNA for the CDR3: TGTGCCAGCAGCCAAAAGACAGGAACCGGGGAGCTGTTTTTT.

V is TRBV4-1 and J is TRBJ2-5; 7 nucleotides match TRBD2. Germline V CDR1 and CDR2: MGHRA, YSYEKL. The J segment lost 0 bases and the V segment lost 4 bases, leaving 8 bases of the junction unmatched. The CDR3 length is 16 residues. The CDR3 loop reads CASSLPLGGDQETQYF. The CDR3 coding sequence is TGCGCCAGCAGCCTGCCCTTGGGGGGGGACCAAGAGACCCAGTACTTC.

The chain is built from TRBV28 and TRBJ2-7; 9 bases match TRBD1. From germline, CDR1 is MDHEN and CDR2 SYDVKM. V shed 1 base, J shed 2 bases, and the junction held 3 bases outside the gene matches. The CDR3 is 15 residues long. The CDR3: CASSLFRDRAYEQYF. The CDR3 nucleotides read TGTGCCAGCAGTTTATTTAGGGACAGGGCCTACGAGCAGTACTTC.